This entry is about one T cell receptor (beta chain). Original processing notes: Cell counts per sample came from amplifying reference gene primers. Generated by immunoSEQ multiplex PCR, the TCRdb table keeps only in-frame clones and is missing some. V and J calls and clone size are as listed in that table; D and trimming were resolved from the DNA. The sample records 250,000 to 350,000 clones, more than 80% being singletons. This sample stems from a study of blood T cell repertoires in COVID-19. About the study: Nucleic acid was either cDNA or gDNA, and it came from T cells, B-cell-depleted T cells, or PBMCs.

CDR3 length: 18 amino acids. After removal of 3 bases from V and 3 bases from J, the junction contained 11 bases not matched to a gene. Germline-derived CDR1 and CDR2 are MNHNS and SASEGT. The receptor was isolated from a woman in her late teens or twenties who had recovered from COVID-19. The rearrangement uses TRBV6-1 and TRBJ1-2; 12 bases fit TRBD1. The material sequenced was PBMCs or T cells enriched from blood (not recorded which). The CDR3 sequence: CASSDIGTGGSLYYGYTF. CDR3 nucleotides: TGTGCCAGCAGTGATATAGGGACAGGGGGCTCCCTATACTATGGCTACACCTTC.